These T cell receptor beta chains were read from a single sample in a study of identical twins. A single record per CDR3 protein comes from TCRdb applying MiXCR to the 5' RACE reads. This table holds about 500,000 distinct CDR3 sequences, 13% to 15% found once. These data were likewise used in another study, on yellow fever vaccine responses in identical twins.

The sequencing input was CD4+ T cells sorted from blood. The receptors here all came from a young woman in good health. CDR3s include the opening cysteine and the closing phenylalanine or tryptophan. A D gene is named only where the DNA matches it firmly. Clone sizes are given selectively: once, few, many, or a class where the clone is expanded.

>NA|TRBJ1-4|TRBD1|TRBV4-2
TGTGCCAGCAGCCAAGATGGGGGGACAGGGGGCGAAAAACTGTTTTTT
CASSQDGGTGGEKLFF
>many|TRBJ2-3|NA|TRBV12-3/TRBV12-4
TGTGCCAGCAGTTTAATGTGGGACACTAGCACAGATACGCAGTATTTT
CASSLMWDTSTDTQYF
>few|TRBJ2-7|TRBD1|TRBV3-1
TGTGCCAGCAGCCAGGGGACAGGGGGCTTTAACGAGCAGTACTTC
CASSQGTGGFNEQYF
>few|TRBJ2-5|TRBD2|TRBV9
TGTGCCAGCAGCTCACGGACTAGCGGGGGAGATCGGGAGACCCAGTACTTC
CASSSRTSGGDRETQYF
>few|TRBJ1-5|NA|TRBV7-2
TGTGCCAGCAGCTTAGTTTGGAGCAATCAGCCCCAGCATTTT
CASSLVWSNQPQHF
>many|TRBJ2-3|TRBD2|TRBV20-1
TGCAGTGCTACTAAGCGGGGGGGGGGCACAGATACGCAGTATTTT
CSATKRGGGTDTQYF
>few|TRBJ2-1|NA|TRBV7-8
TGTGCCAGCAGCACAAGGCCAGGGCGACCCTACAATGAGCAGTTCTTC
CASSTRPGRPYNEQFF
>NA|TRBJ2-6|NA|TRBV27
TGTGCCAGCAGTTTACTACAGGGTGTTGGGGCCAACGTCCTGACTTTC
CASSLLQGVGANVLTF
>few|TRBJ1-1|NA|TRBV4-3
TGCGCCAGCAGCCAAGTTGGGAACACTGAAGCTTTCTTT
CASSQVGNTEAFF
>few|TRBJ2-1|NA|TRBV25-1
TGTGCCAGCAGTGGCAGGGGACCCTACAATGAGCAGTTCTTC
CASSGRGPYNEQFF